This T cell receptor beta chain was found in a study of metastatic and nonmetastatic thyroid tumors. At the level of the study: Where malignant and benign thyroid patients were concerned, repertoires were compared across blood and tumor or nodule tissue.

The CDR3 contains 14 residues. Between the trimmed V and J ends, which lost 7 bases and 4 bases, there was a span of 11 bases. Germline CDR1 is MDHEN and CDR2 is SYDVKM. No patient received treatment before thyroid surgery. At least ten counts were recorded for this clone. TCRdb called clones again from the PCR reads with MiXCR. The sample lists tens of thousands of clones; 16% were seen once. V gene TRBV28 combines with J gene TRBJ1-6; D gene uncertain. The receptor was derived from a female donor with papillary thyroid cancer or a benign thyroid nodule (not recorded which). Some clones in this sample may be carry-over from other donors' samples. Input material: tumor tissue. The CDR3 DNA reads as TGTGCCAGCACAATTCCGGGGTATAATTCACCCCTCCACTTT. As protein: CASTIPGYNSPLHF.